Below are 9 T cell receptor beta chains sequenced from a single sample in a study of blood T cell repertoires in COVID-19. Data came from immunoSEQ multiplex PCR; TCRdb stores just in-frame clones and leaves some out. The top ten hold approximately 2% of the sample, which has 100,000 to 150,000 clones, approximately 74% seen once. Sequences were obtained from peripheral blood. These receptor sequences come from a woman in her 70s with acute or convalescent COVID-19.

This clone occurred many times. V is TRBV19 and J is TRBJ1-2; 7 bases are shared with TRBD1. Germline V gene sequence: CDR1 LNHDA, CDR2 SQIVND (reference sequence). Trimming removed 0 bases from V and 2 bases from J; junction bases left unmatched: 3. The CDR3 consists of 15 residues. As DNA, the CDR3 is TGTGCCAGTAGTATAGAGTTGACAGGGAACTATGGCTACACCTTC. Protein sequence: CASSIELTGNYGYTF. The full variable domain, in which reference TRBV19 and TRBJ1-2 provide the parts outside the CDR3, is DGGITQSPKYLFRKEGQNVTLSCEQNLNHDAMYWYRQDPGQGLRLIYYSQIVNDFQKGDIAEGYSVSREKKESFPLTVTSAQKNPTAFYLCASSIELTGNYGYTFGSGTRLTVV.

V and J are TRBV20-1 and TRBJ1-5, with 7 bases identical to TRBD1. CDR1 is DFQATT and CDR2 is SNEGSKA in the germline V gene (reference sequence). V gave up 3 bases and J gave up 3 bases; unmatched junction bases: 8. This CDR3 region has 15 residues. The CDR3 DNA is TGCAGTGCTAGTAGACCGGGACAGATCAATCAGCCCCAGCATTTT. Translated, it gives CSASRPGQINQPQHF.

V gene TRBV6-2 or TRBV6-3 combines with J gene TRBJ2-7; 12 nucleotides agree with TRBD1. Germline CDR1 is MNHEY and CDR2 is SVGEGT. V dropped 5 bases and J dropped 7; count of bases not matched to a gene: 9. The CDR3 runs to 15 residues. The CDR3 reads CASSTRDRGPGEQYF. CDR3 DNA: TGTGCCAGCAGTACCCGGGACAGGGGGCCGGGAGAGCAGTACTTC.

The V call is TRBV29-1, the J call TRBJ2-3, with D possibly TRBD2 on 5 matching bases. The CDR3 runs 14 residues. V lost 5 bases and J 1 base, leaving 13 bases between the germline ends. CDR1 and CDR2 (germline): SQVTM, ANQGSEA. The CDR3 nucleotides are TGCAGCGTTAGCTCGGGGAGAGGCACAGATACGCAGTATTTT. Its translation: CSVSSGRGTDTQYF.

The chain recombines TRBV2 with TRBJ2-7; TRBD1 agrees at 8 bases. V was clipped by 0 bases and J by 7 bases; unmatched bases: 8. CDR3 size: 15 residues. The germline V gene has CDR1 SNHLY and CDR2 FYNNEI. The CDR3 protein is CASSEAPGQGKEQYF. The CDR3, as DNA: TGTGCCAGCAGTGAAGCGCCAGGACAGGGTAAAGAGCAGTACTTC.

The CDR3 nucleotides read TGTGCCAGCAGCGGGACAGGGGGCTACGAGCAGTACTTC. This sequence encodes CASSGTGGYEQYF. The chain recombines TRBV7-9 with TRBJ2-7; 11 nucleotides agree with TRBD1. CDR3 size: 13 residues. Germline lookup yields CDR1 SEHNR and CDR2 FQNEAQ (reference sequence). V shed 5 bases and J 3 bases; nucleotides not matched to a gene: 0.

The chain combines TRBV7-9 with TRBJ1-1, with D unresolved. V was trimmed by 7 bases and J by 1 base, leaving 16 bases between them. This CDR3 is built from 15 residues. The germline CDR1 and CDR2 sequences are SEHNR and FQNEAQ (reference sequence). The chain's CDR3 is CASNLYAGENTEAFF. CDR3 sequence (DNA): TGTGCCAGCAATTTATACGCAGGTGAGAACACTGAAGCTTTCTTT.

DNA of the CDR3: TGTGCCAGCTCACCCGGGACAGGGTTAGGCGAGCAGTACTTC. It yields the protein CASSPGTGLGEQYF. The chain is built from TRBV18 and TRBJ2-7, with TRBD1 matching 9 bases. Germline CDR1 and CDR2: KGHSH and LQKENI. CDR3 length: 14 residues. The V segment lost 3 bases and the J segment 6 bases; nucleotides outside the gene matches: 6.

V is TRBV5-1 and J is TRBJ1-2; D possibly corresponds to TRBD1 (5 bases). Per the germline V gene, CDR1 is SGHRS and CDR2 is YFSETQ. Trimming shortened V by 0 bases and J by 2 bases, and 11 bases separated the two germline ends. This CDR3 is built from 15 residues. The CDR3 nucleotides are TGCGCCAGCAGCTTGGAGGGGTGGGCGAACTATGGCTACACCTTC. Translating gives CASSLEGWANYGYTF.